This T cell receptor (beta chain) was recorded in a study of blood T cell repertoires in COVID-19. Authors' analysis steps: Researchers report that nucleated cell counts were estimated from reference gene primer amplification. Libraries were prepared by immunoSEQ multiplex PCR; TCRdb keeps only in-frame clonotypes and omits some of them. D and trimming come from the DNA, and the V and J calls and clone size come from that table. Among a few hundred thousand clones listed, 85% were seen once. The sample consisted of peripheral blood. This clonotype was obtained from a woman under 30 with acute or convalescent COVID-19.

In DNA form, the CDR3 reads TGTGCCACCAGTGTGGGGGGAAATCAGCCCCAGCATTTT. The encoded protein is CATSVGGNQPQHF. The chain combines TRBV24-1 with TRBJ1-5; a possible D gene is TRBD1 (5 bases). In germline, CDR1 is KGHDR, CDR2 SFDVKD. The length of the CDR3 is 13 residues. The V and J ends lost 5 bases and 4 bases respectively, with 8 bases between them.